This T cell receptor (beta chain) is from a study of OX40 agonist ivuxolimab in advanced cancers. Study summary: Ivuxolimab, an agonist antibody against OX40 (CD134), was given to patients. Three patients responded partially, comprising one with hepatocellular carcinoma and two with cutaneous melanoma.

V lost 0 bases to trimming and J lost 1 base, with 9 bases between them. Germline V gene data show CDR1 as LGHNA and CDR2 as YSLEER. The CDR3 is made up of 15 amino acids. Libraries were prepared by immunoSEQ multiplex PCR; TCRdb keeps only in-frame clonotypes and omits some of them. The profile shows about 29,000 clones, about nine tenths of them singletons. The V gene is TRBV4-3, the J gene TRBJ1-1; D remains unclear. This clonotype was sampled from an adult with an advanced solid tumor such as melanoma, head and neck, liver or kidney cancer. The source was CD4+ or CD8+ T cells sorted from blood, collected in a trial of the OX40 agonist ivuxolimab. The CDR3, as DNA: TGCGCCAGCAGCCAAGATCTACAGACGAACACTGAAGCTTTCTTT. As protein: CASSQDLQTNTEAFF.